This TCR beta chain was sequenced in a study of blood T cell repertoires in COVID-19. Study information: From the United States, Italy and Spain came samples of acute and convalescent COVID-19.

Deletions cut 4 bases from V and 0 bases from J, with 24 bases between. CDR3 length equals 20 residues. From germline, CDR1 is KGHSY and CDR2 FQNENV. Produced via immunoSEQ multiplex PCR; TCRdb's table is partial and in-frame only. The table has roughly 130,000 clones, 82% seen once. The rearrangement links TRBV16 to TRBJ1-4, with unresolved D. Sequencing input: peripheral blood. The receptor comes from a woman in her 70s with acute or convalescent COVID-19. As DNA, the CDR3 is TGTGCCAGCAGCCCCTCACTATCCCTGAGGGTCGGGACAACTAATGAAAAACTGTTTTTT. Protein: CASSPSLSLRVGTTNEKLFF.